The present TCR beta chain was sequenced within a study of CD8 T cells in ankylosing spondylitis. Study-level results: Among TCR beta sequences, a motif of under ten highly homologous variants appeared characteristic of ankylosing spondylitis blood. Prior literature has documented some motif variants in synovial fluid and blood from reactive arthritis. Disease-linked clones were reportedly significantly enriched in matched ankylosing spondylitis synovial fluid.

The V and J ends lost 4 bases and 4 bases, in that order; junction bases with no gene match: 9. The CDR3 runs to 15 residues. Per germline, CDR1 DFQATT and CDR2 SNEGSKA (reference sequence). For TCR beta, libraries came from quantitative 5'-RACE with molecular barcodes. In TCRdb, the 5' RACE reads were re-called with MiXCR into one record per CDR3 protein. The top ten hold around 56% of the sample, which has about 90,000 distinct CDR3 sequences, around 27% seen once. This clonotype was seen more than once but under ten times. Its antigen is as yet unknown. The material sequenced was blood, either unsorted or a sorted T cell fraction (not recorded which). The source of this sequence is a male donor with ankylosing spondylitis or in good health (not recorded which). J is TRBJ2-7 and V is TRBV20-1; 11 positions agree with TRBD1. DNA of the CDR3: TGCAGTGCTACACGGACAGGGGGCACGTTATACGAGCAGTACTTC. Translation gives CSATRTGGTLYEQYF.